The 18 T cell receptor beta chains reported below all come from one sample, sequenced in a study of T cell clonality in common variable immunodeficiency. Sequencing used immunoSEQ multiplex PCR; TCRdb keeps in-frame clones, though not all of them. This repertoire lists 30,000 to 40,000 clones without singletons; under 4.5% sits in the top ten. What was sequenced was peripheral blood mononuclear cells. All receptors derive from a person aged 18 to 75 in good health.

This clone occurred many times. The read terminates 3 residues ahead of where the CDR3 ends, so the germline J gene completes it. The chain couples TRBV5-4 to TRBJ2-4; 7 bases are shared with TRBD2. This CDR3 is built from 13 residues. CDR1 and CDR2 (germline): SGHNT, YYREEE (reference sequence). This CDR3 is CASSFGGKETQYF. The part of the CDR3 DNA that was read is TGTGCCAGCAGCTTCGGGGGGAAAGAGACT.

This clone was detected ten times or more. The sequenced fragment ends 3 residues before the CDR3 boundary, so the rest is inferred from the germline J gene. The rearrangement joins TRBV7-9 to TRBJ1-6, with D possibly TRBD1 on 5 matching bases. Germline assignment: CDR1 SEHNR and CDR2 FQNEAQ (reference sequence). Trimming took 7 bases from V and 7 from J, leaving 11 bases between them. This CDR3 spans 13 amino acids. The CDR3 region is CASTRGENSPLHF. CDR3 DNA, as far as it was read: TGTGCCAGCACCCGGGGGGAAAATTCACCC.

At least ten counts were recorded for this clone. The read ends 3 residues before the CDR3 terminus; that terminus is restored from the germline J gene. The chain joins TRBV19 to TRBJ2-3; 10 bases map to TRBD1. The V gene end was trimmed by 4 bases and the J gene end by 3 bases; junction bases not matched to a gene: 1. The CDR3 sequence is 14 residues long. CDR1 LNHDA and CDR2 SQIVND come from the germline V gene (reference sequence). The CDR3 spells CASSRDRGTDTQYF. Incomplete CDR3 DNA: TGTGCCAGTAGTAGGGACAGGGGAACAGATACG.

This clone was detected ten times or more. The read halts 3 residues ahead of the CDR3 end, with the missing end drawn from the germline J gene. This rearrangement joins TRBV5-1 to TRBJ2-7; 8 bases match TRBD1. Losses at the gene ends were 4 bases for V and 0 bases for J; bases not matched to a gene: 3. The CDR3 consists of 14 residues. The V gene's germline CDR1 is SGHRS and CDR2 YFSETQ. The covered CDR3 bases are TGCGCCAGCAGCCCAGGGGGCCTCTCCTACGAG. Protein product: CASSPGGLSYE. The entire CDR3 protein is CASSPGGLSYEQYF. The whole variable domain, remainder taken from reference TRBV5-1 and TRBJ2-7, is KAGVTQTPRYLIKTRGQQVTLSCSPISGHRSVSWYQQTPGQGLQFLFEYFSETQRNKGNFPGRFSGRQFSNSRSEMNVSTLELGDSALYLCASSPGGLSYEQYFGPGTRLTVT.

In its sample, this clone was seen many times. The CDR3 end lies 3 residues beyond the end of the read and is filled in from the germline J gene. The chain links TRBV5-1 to TRBJ2-5; 8 bases align to TRBD1. V gave up 0 bases and J gave up 2 bases; unmatched junction bases: 3. Per germline, CDR1 SGHRS and CDR2 YFSETQ. The CDR3 spans 15 residues. The CDR3 protein is CASSLAGTGQETQYF. The sequenced part of the CDR3 DNA is TGCGCCAGCAGCTTGGCCGGGACAGGACAAGAGACC.

This clone was detected ten times or more. The read falls 3 residues short of the CDR3 end, and the missing part is taken from the germline J gene. The chain uses TRBV30 and TRBJ2-3, with D perhaps TRBD2 (5 bases). V was shortened by 0 bases and J by 6 bases, with 13 bases between the two germline ends. The CDR3 runs to 14 residues. Looked up from germline, CDR1 is GTSNPN and CDR2 is SVGIG (reference sequence). CDR3 in amino acids: CAWSVGADGDTQYF. The sequenced part of the CDR3 DNA is TGTGCCTGGAGTGTAGGAGCGGACGGGGATACG.

This clone showed up many times. The read is 3 residues too short to cover the CDR3 end, so that end is filled in from the germline J gene. This chain links TRBV19 with TRBJ1-5; D remains unclear. This CDR3 is built from 12 residues. V lost 5 bases, J lost 4 bases, and 6 bases lay in between. CDR1 is LNHDA and CDR2 is SQIVND in the germline V gene (reference sequence). The CDR3 reads CASSPFNQPQHF. The part of the CDR3 DNA that was read is TGTGCCAGTAGTCCTTTTAATCAGCCC.

This clone was seen ten or more times. The read comes to an end 3 residues before the CDR3 does, leaving the germline J gene to fill in the end. The rearrangement uses TRBV10-2 and TRBJ1-4; 10 nucleotides line up with TRBD1. The CDR3 contains 15 residues. V lost 3 bases to trimming and J lost 5 bases; unmatched junction nucleotides: 3. CDR1 and CDR2 from the germline V gene are WSHSY and SAAADI. This chain's CDR3 is CASSEPDRGNEKLFF. The CDR3 bases that were read are TGCGCCAGCAGTGAACCGGACAGGGGGAATGAAAAA.

In this sample, this clone turned up many times. Coverage ceases 3 residues before the CDR3 finishes, and the germline J gene fills in the end. The V gene is TRBV6-2 or TRBV6-3, the J gene TRBJ2-7, with TRBD1 matching over 7 bases. CDR1 and CDR2 (germline): MNHEY, SVGEGT. The CDR3 runs to 13 residues. The J segment lost 3 bases and the V segment lost 5 bases, leaving 4 bases of the junction unmatched. The CDR3 region is CASSKTGSYEQYF. The CDR3 DNA, read in part, is TGTGCCAGCAGTAAGACAGGGAGCTACGAG.

This clone was seen repeatedly, ten times or more. The observed sequence ends 3 residues before the CDR3 terminus, with the missing tail filled in from the germline J gene. This chain joins TRBV4-1 and TRBJ2-7, with D perhaps TRBD1 (5 bases). The CDR3 runs 17 residues. Trimming shortened V by 3 bases and J by 3 bases, and 21 bases separated the two germline ends. Germline V CDR1 and CDR2: MGHRA, YSYEKL. CDR3 protein: CASSQDTPLQGYYEQYF. The sequenced part of the CDR3 DNA is TGCGCCAGCAGCCAGGACACCCCTTTGCAGGGCTACTACGAG.

The table lists this clone with many counts. The CDR3 end is not reached by the read, which stops 3 residues before it; the germline J gene fills it in. V gene TRBV20-1 combines with J gene TRBJ2-1; 13 positions match TRBD2. Germline CDR1 is DFQATT and CDR2 is SNEGSKA (reference sequence). V was pared by 6 bases and J by 0 bases, with 17 bases of the junction left unmatched. The CDR3 consists of 20 residues. Partial CDR3 DNA: TGCAGTGCAGGCCCCACCCCGGGACTAGCGGGACTGAGCTCCTACAATGAG. Amino acids: CSAGPTPGLAGLSSYNE. In full, the CDR3 reads CSAGPTPGLAGLSSYNEQFF.

This clone was recorded many times. The CDR3 extends 3 residues past the end of the read, so its final part is completed from the germline J gene. The J gene is TRBJ2-6, the V gene TRBV19; weak D call: TRBD1 (6 bases). CDR3 size: 16 residues. V lost 1 base, J lost 2 bases, and 9 bases lay in between. Germline V lookup: CDR1 LNHDA, CDR2 SQIVND (reference sequence). CDR3 bases read: TGTGCCAGTAGTATAGGATCAGGGGCTGGGGCCAACGTC. As protein: CASSIGSGAGANV. The full CDR3 sequence reads CASSIGSGAGANVLTF.

At least ten counts were recorded for this clone. The DNA ends 3 residues before the CDR3 does, and the rest of the CDR3 is filled in from the germline J gene. This chain connects TRBV5-4 to TRBJ2-2; D is uncertain. CDR3 length equals 14 residues. Per germline, CDR1 SGHNT and CDR2 YYREEE (reference sequence). This chain's CDR3 is CASSFGGTNEKLFF. The CDR3 bases that were read are TGTGCCAGCAGCTTTGGTGGTACTAATGAAAAG.

This clone was seen ten or more times. The read finishes 3 residues shy of the CDR3 end, and the germline J gene is used to complete it. The chain is built from TRBV5-8 and TRBJ2-5; maybe TRBD1 (6 bases). The CDR3 length is 14 residues. V lost 0 bases and J lost 4, with 10 bases in between. Germline V gene lookup returns CDR1 SGHTS and CDR2 YDEGEE. CDR3 DNA, as far as it was read: TGTGCCAGCAGCTTGGAACAGGGTAGAGAGACC. It is translated as CASSLEQGRET. The full CDR3 reads CASSLEQGRETQYF.

This clone has a count of ten or more. The DNA read from the CDR3 is TGTGCCAGCAGCTATACAGGGTTGGCCGGGGAG. It encodes CASSYTGLAGE. In full, the CDR3 reads CASSYTGLAGELFF. The chain has TRBV7-9 and TRBJ2-2; TRBD1 might be the D (6 bases). The sequenced fragment ends 3 residues before the CDR3 boundary, so the rest is inferred from the germline J gene. The CDR3 has 14 residues. Germline V gene sequence: CDR1 SEHNR, CDR2 FQNEAQ (reference sequence). Deletions cut 4 bases from V and 6 bases from J, with 12 bases between.

This clone was picked up many times. The junction and the germline gene differ at one end; a read error may be behind it. The CDR3 end falls 3 residues outside the read, so it is completed with the germline J gene. The chain recombines TRBV7-7 with TRBJ2-2; 8 nucleotides align to TRBD2. The CDR3 has 14 amino acids. Germline V lookup: CDR1 SSHAT, CDR2 FNYEAQ (reference sequence). CDR3 DNA, as far as it was read: TGTGCTAGCAGCACTAGCGGAGCCACCGGGGAG. Its protein is CASSTSGATGE. The entire CDR3 protein reads CASSTSGATGELFF.

This clone was seen ten or more times. The CDR3 end lies 3 residues beyond the end of the read and is filled in from the germline J gene. The chain carries TRBV7-3 and TRBJ1-1; D is possibly TRBD1 (5 bases). Germline loops: CDR1 SGHTA, CDR2 FQGTGA. This CDR3 comprises 13 residues. Trimming took 8 bases from V and 0 from J, leaving 10 bases between them. Here the CDR3 reads CASGQGVNTEAFF. The covered CDR3 bases are TGTGCCAGCGGTCAGGGAGTGAACACTGAA.

This clone has at least ten counts. With the read ending 3 residues before the CDR3 end, the germline J gene is used to fill in that end. V and J are TRBV20-1 and TRBJ1-1; 11 bases are a match to TRBD1. V dropped 0 bases and J dropped 6; count of bases not matched to a gene: 6. The CDR3 consists of 15 residues. Looked up from germline, CDR1 is DFQATT and CDR2 is SNEGSKA (reference sequence). The covered CDR3 bases are TGCAGTGCTAGAGATATAAGGGACAGGGGGTCTGAA. This sequence encodes CSARDIRDRGSE. Given in full, the CDR3 is CSARDIRDRGSEAFF.